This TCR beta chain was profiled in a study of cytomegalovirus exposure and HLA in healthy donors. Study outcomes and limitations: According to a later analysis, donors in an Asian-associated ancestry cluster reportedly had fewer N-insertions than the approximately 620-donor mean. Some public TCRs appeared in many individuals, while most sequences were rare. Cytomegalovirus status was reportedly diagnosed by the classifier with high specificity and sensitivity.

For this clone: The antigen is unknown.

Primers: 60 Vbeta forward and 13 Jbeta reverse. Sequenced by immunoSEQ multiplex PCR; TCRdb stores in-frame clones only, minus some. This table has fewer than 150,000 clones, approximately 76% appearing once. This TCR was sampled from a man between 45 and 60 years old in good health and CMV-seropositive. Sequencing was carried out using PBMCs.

CDR3 loop: CASSQEGGRGYNEQFF. The CDR3 DNA reads TGTGCCAGCAGCCAAGAGGGCGGCAGGGGCTACAATGAGCAGTTCTTC. The chain uses TRBV14 and TRBJ2-1; maybe TRBD1 (6 bases). Between the trimmed V and J ends, which lost 0 bases and 3 bases, there was a span of 12 bases. The CDR3 is 16 residues long. From germline, CDR1 is SGHDN and CDR2 FVKESK.